The clone carrying this T cell receptor (beta chain) occurred a few times. The antigen remains unidentified. This entry belongs to a study of blood T cells in healthy people across ages. Those donating, healthy Caucasian individuals from Russia, were aged roughly 6 to 100. The study, taken as a whole, reports: Naive CD4+ cells and diversity were both higher in long-lived donors than in aged donors. The study lacked donor CMV status, which possibly confounded expanded clonotype changes.

Trimming stripped 1 base from V and 4 bases from J, with 11 bases between. The CDR3 runs 14 residues. Germline V gene data show CDR1 as SGHTA and CDR2 as FQGNSA. Primed by a sample-barcoded 5' primer and a J-beta primer mix, a second PCR proceeded for 7 to 11 cycles. TCRdb re-derived calls from the 5' RACE reads in MiXCR, one entry per CDR3 protein. The repertoire holds about 1.5 million distinct CDR3 sequences, with about 42% as singletons. Sequencing was carried out using blood. The rearrangement links TRBV7-2 to TRBJ2-7; D is ambiguous. The TCR was taken from a woman younger than 35 in good health. CDR3 coding DNA: TGTGCCAGCAGCTTAGTATTGGGAAGATACGAGCAGTACTTC. Amino acid sequence: CASSLVLGRYEQYF.